Described below is a single T cell receptor (beta chain) sequence and its context. Nashville, Tennessee was home to all donors, each a Caucasian adult. Across several immunoSEQ plates, the genomic DNA of each subset was split evenly. Methods used by the authors: Sequence data from immunoSEQ were junction-only and lacked quality scores; consequently, filtering differed. TCRdb's copy holds only in-frame clones and misses some; the assay was immunoSEQ multiplex PCR. D and trimming come from the DNA, and the V and J calls and clone size come from that table. The sample consists of about half a million clones, 81% of them appearing once. The entry originates in a study of shared clonotypes between healthy human individuals. Germline CDR1 reads SGHRS; CDR2 reads YFSETQ. After removal of 4 bases from V and 3 bases from J, the junction contained 2 bases not matched to a gene. The CDR3 totals 15 residues.

The TCR sequence derives from a woman aged 40 to 50 in good health. Some clones in this sample may be carry-over from other donors' samples. What was sequenced was PBMCs. The chain carries TRBV5-1 and TRBJ2-3; 13 bases align to TRBD2. CDR3 bases: TGCGCCAGCAGCGAGGGACTAGCGGGGACAGATACGCAGTATTTT. This sequence encodes CASSEGLAGTDTQYF. The full variable domain, with the rest looked up from reference TRBV5-1 and TRBJ2-3, is KAGVTQTPRYLIKTRGQQVTLSCSPISGHRSVSWYQQTPGQGLQFLFEYFSETQRNKGNFPGRFSGRQFSNSRSEMNVSTLELGDSALYLCASSEGLAGTDTQYFGPGTRLTVL.